This T cell receptor beta chain was captured by sequencing in a study of OX40 agonist ivuxolimab in advanced cancers. About the research overall: Ivuxolimab, an antibody acting as an agonist of OX40 (CD134), was used to treat patients.

This clone was counted between two and nine times. Antigen unknown. This CDR3 is built from 14 residues. CDR1 and CDR2 (germline): LNHDA, SQIVND (reference sequence). V lost 5 bases to trimming and J lost 5 bases; unmatched junction nucleotides: 3. Libraries were prepared by immunoSEQ multiplex PCR; TCRdb keeps only in-frame clonotypes and omits some of them. The profile covers about 61,000 clones, with 89% appearing a single time and approximately 20% taken by the ten largest. Study-level results: Some nonresponders also had low normalized T-cell clonal expansion. The mean number of expanded clones was higher in CD8+ T cells than in CD4+.

Sequencing used CD4+ or CD8+ T cells sorted from blood, obtained in a trial of the OX40 agonist ivuxolimab. The V call is TRBV19, the J call TRBJ2-1, with 10 bases identical to TRBD2. The clonotype comes from an adult with an advanced solid tumor such as melanoma, head and neck, liver or kidney cancer. The CDR3 DNA sequence: TGTGCCAGTAGTCATCTAGCGGGAGACAATGAGCAGTTCTTC. The encoded protein is CASSHLAGDNEQFF.